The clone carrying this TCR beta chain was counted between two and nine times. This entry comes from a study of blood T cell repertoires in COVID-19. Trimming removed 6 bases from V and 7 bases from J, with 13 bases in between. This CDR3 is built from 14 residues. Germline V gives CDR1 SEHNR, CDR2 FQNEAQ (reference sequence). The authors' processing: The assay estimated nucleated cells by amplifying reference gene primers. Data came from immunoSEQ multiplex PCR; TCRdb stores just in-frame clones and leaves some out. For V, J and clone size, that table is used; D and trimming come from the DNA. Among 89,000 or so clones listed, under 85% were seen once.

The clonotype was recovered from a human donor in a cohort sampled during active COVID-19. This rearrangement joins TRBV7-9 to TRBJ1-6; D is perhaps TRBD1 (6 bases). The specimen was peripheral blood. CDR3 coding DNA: TGTGCCAGCAGGGCGGGGGCGACCAATTCACCCCTCCACTTT. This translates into CASRAGATNSPLHF.